The rows below give T cell receptor beta chains drawn from one sample of a study of shared clonotypes between healthy human individuals. The repertoire was sequenced with immunoSEQ multiplex PCR; TCRdb's copy has only in-frame clones and lacks some. Here the sample spans 2,500,000 or so clones, 93% being singletons. The sequenced material came from naive CD4+ T cells from PBMCs. Every receptor here comes from a man aged 18 to 29 in good health. Some clones in this sample may be carry-over from other donors' samples. Each CDR3 is given with its conserved first and last residue. Each record gives: J gene, D gene, V gene, clone size, CDR3 DNA, CDR3 protein. D genes are given only for firm matches. The size field is filled for only some rows; it gives once, few, many or a size class.

>TRBJ2-1|-|TRBV18|-
TGTGCCAGCTCACCAGATCTGGGAGGGGGGAACAATGAGCAGTTCTTC
CASSPDLGGGNNEQFF
>TRBJ2-7|TRBD1|TRBV15|-
TGTGCCACCAGCAGCCCGGACAGGGCTACCTACGAGCAGTACTTC
CATSSPDRATYEQYF
>TRBJ1-4|TRBD1|TRBV4-1|-
TGCGCCAGCAGCCCGACAGGGGCGATTAGTGAAAAACTGTTTTTT
CASSPTGAISEKLFF
>TRBJ1-4|TRBD1|TRBV7-9|-
TGTGCCAGCAGCCCGAGGGGGCAGGGACCCTCATTAAATGAAAAACTGTTTTTT
CASSPRGQGPSLNEKLFF
>TRBJ1-3|-|TRBV7-2|-
TGTGCCAGCAGCTTAAGTGGGGGCAACTCTGGAAACACCATATATTTT
CASSLSGGNSGNTIYF
>TRBJ1-1|-|TRBV7-2|-
TGTGCCAGCAGCTTGATCGGGATAGCTGAAGCTTTCTTT
CASSLIGIAEAFF
>TRBJ1-1|-|TRBV6-4|-
TGTGCCAGCAGCCGACAGTCGAACACTGAAGCTTTCTTT
CASSRQSNTEAFF
>TRBJ1-3|-|TRBV27|-
TGTGCCAGCTCCTCCGGGCCCTTCTCTGGAAACACCATATATTTT
CASSSGPFSGNTIYF
>TRBJ2-2|-|TRBV5-1|-
TGCGCCAGCAGCCGCGACCCTAACACCGGGGAGCTGTTTTTT
CASSRDPNTGELFF
>TRBJ1-1|-|TRBV6-5|once
TGTGCCAGCAGAACGGCGGGGGGCCTAACTTTCTTT
CASRTAGGLTFF
>TRBJ2-5|-|TRBV6-5|-
TGTGCCAGCAAGGAGGTGGAGACCCAGTACTTC
CASKEVETQYF
>TRBJ1-2|-|TRBV5-5|-
TGTGCCAGCAGCTTCGGGGGGGCGCGTGGCTACACCTTC
CASSFGGARGYTF
>TRBJ2-1|TRBD2|TRBV28|-
TGTGCCAGCAGACCCGGACTAGCGGGAGGCCCAGCCTATACTAGCTCCTACAATGAGCAGTTCTTC
CASRPGLAGGPAYTSSYNEQFF
>TRBJ1-6|-|TRBV25-1|-
TGTGCCTCCTCAATACAGGGCAATTCACCCCTCCACTTT
CASSIQGNSPLHF
>TRBJ2-1|-|TRBV2|-
TGTGCCAGCAGTGAAAGTGGATCCTACAATGAGCAGTTCTTC
CASSESGSYNEQFF
>TRBJ2-2|-|TRBV2|-
TGTGCCAGCAGAGCAGACCCGAACACCGGGGAGCTGTTTTTT
CASRADPNTGELFF
>TRBJ2-5|-|TRBV4-1|-
TGCGCCAGCAGCCAAGAGGGGCGGCCCGATAACTACCGGGAGACCCAGTACTTC
CASSQEGRPDNYRETQYF
>TRBJ2-1|TRBD2|TRBV5-1|-
TGCGCCAGCAGCTCCGGGACTAGCGGGAGGGCTGTAAATGAGCAGTTCTTC
CASSSGTSGRAVNEQFF
>TRBJ2-1|TRBD2|TRBV9|-
TGTGCCAGCAGCGTAGAACCTAGCGGGAGTTACAATGAGCAGTTCTTC
CASSVEPSGSYNEQFF
>TRBJ2-5|-|TRBV5-1|-
TGCGCCAGCACCGCGACGGGTGCTCCACAAGAGACCCAGTACTTC
CASTATGAPQETQYF
>TRBJ2-7|-|TRBV6-6|-
TGTGCCAGCAGTAGGGACATCCTCTACGAGCAGTACTTC
CASSRDILYEQYF
>TRBJ2-3|TRBD2|TRBV18|-
TGTGCCAGCTCACCGCTGGGACTAGCGGGGTCCCAGGGTAGCACAGATACGCAGTATTTT
CASSPLGLAGSQGSTDTQYF
>TRBJ2-7|TRBD1|TRBV5-1|-
TGCGCCAGCAGCCAGGACAGGGAAGTACCTACCTACGAGCAGTACTTC
CASSQDREVPTYEQYF